What follows describes a single T cell receptor (beta chain). Its antigen is unknown. Here immunoSEQ multiplex PCR was the method, and the copy in TCRdb shows in-frame clones only, minus some. The sample has over a million clones, more than 60% seen once; the top ten hold approximately 1.5%. This sample is part of a study of shared clonotypes between healthy human individuals. Study-level findings and limits: Deeper or shallower sequencing was expected to change how clonotypes are shared among donors.

The investigators split CD4+ cells into a CD45RA+ naive subset and a CD45RA-negative memory subset. Germline V gives CDR1 KGHSH, CDR2 LQKENI. Trimming stripped 6 bases from V and 6 bases from J, with 20 bases between. The CDR3 consists of 16 residues. The sequence was collected from a man in his late teens or twenties in good health. The chain recombines TRBV18 with TRBJ1-4, with D tentatively TRBD1 (5 bases). The specimen sequenced was memory CD4+ T cells sorted from blood. The sample's subset: CD45RA-negative fraction. DNA of the CDR3: TGTGCCAGCTCGCGGATACCGACGGCGGGGGATGAAAAACTGTTTTTT. It translates to CASSRIPTAGDEKLFF.